This T cell receptor beta chain emerged from a study of lymphopenia after photon versus proton radiotherapy. Data came from immunoSEQ multiplex PCR; TCRdb stores just in-frame clones and leaves some out. The sample contains approximately 35,000 clones, 90% of which appear only once. Worth noting for this clone: Antigen specificity is unknown.

Germline CDR1 and CDR2: MNHEY and SMNVEV (reference sequence). The J segment lost 3 bases and the V segment lost 5 bases, leaving 13 bases of the junction unmatched. The CDR3 extends over 16 amino acids. The study, taken as a whole, reports: Relative stability marked proton patients; photon patients lost diversity and naive cells. Authors raise, but do not show, better survival with proton therapy. Post-nadir diversity loss with photons came from oligoclonal expansion, particularly CD8+ Temra cells. A bigger post-nadir fall in TCR diversity correlated inversely with survival time in deceased patients.

The sample here was peripheral blood, taken from a patient treated with photon-based radiotherapy. This receptor was obtained from a woman aged 45 to 65 with pancreatic cancer. This sequence joins TRBV27 and TRBJ2-7; the match to TRBD2 covers 7 bases. The CDR3 is CASSLRGDPTFYEQYF. The CDR3, as DNA: TGTGCCAGCAGTCTACGGGGGGATCCAACCTTCTACGAGCAGTACTTC.